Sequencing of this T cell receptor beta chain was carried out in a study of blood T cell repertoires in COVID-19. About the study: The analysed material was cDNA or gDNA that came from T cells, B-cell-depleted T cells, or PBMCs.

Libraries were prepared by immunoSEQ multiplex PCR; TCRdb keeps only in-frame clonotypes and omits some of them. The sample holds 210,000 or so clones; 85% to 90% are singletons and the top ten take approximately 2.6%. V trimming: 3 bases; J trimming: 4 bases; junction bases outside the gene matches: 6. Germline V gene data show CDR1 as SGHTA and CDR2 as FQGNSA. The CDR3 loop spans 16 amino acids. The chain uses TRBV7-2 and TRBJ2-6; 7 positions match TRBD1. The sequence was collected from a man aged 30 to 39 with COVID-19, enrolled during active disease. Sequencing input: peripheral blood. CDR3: CASSFMTGTGANVLTF. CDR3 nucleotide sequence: TGTGCCAGCAGCTTTATGACAGGGACCGGGGCCAACGTCCTGACTTTC.